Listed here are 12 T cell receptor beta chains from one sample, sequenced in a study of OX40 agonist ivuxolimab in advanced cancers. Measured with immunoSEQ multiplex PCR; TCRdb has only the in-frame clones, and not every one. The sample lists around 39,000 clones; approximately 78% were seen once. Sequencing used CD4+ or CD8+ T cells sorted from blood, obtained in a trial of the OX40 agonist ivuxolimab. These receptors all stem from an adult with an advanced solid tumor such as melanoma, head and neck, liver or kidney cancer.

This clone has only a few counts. Here the CDR3 DNA reads TGTGCCAGCTCACTTACCCCGGGTGACGAGCAGTACTTC. Amino acid sequence: CASSLTPGDEQYF. The chain carries TRBV18 and TRBJ2-7, with unresolved D. Germline V gene data show CDR1 as KGHSH and CDR2 as LQKENI. V dropped 4 bases and J dropped 5 bases, with 12 bases sitting between them. This CDR3 has 13 residues.

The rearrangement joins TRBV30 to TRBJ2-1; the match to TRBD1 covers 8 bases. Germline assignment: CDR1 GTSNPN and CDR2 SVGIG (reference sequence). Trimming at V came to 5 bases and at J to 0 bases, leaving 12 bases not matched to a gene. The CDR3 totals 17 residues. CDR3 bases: TGTGCCTGGCAGACAGGGGCGGGTACTAGCTCCTACAATGAGCAGTTCTTC. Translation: CAWQTGAGTSSYNEQFF.

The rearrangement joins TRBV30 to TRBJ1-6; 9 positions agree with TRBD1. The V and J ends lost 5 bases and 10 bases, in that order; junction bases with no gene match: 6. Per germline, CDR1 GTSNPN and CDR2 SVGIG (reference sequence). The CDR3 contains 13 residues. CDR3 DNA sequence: TGTGCCTGGGGGTCGACAGGGGGATCACCCCTCCACTTT. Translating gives CAWGSTGGSPLHF.

In nucleotides, the CDR3 is TGTGCCAGCAGCAAGGGGGGAGCCTATGGCTACACCTTC. Protein: CASSKGGAYGYTF. The chain couples TRBV6-6 to TRBJ1-2; D is possibly TRBD1 (6 bases). This CDR3 comprises 13 residues. Trimming shortened V by 6 bases and J by 4 bases, and 12 bases separated the two germline ends. Looked up from germline, CDR1 is MNHNY and CDR2 is SVGAGI (reference sequence).

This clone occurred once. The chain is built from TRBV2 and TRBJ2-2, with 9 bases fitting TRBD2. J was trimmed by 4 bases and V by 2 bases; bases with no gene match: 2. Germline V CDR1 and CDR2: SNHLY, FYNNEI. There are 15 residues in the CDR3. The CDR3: CASSERGRGTGELFF. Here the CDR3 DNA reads TGTGCCAGCAGTGAACGCGGGAGGGGCACCGGGGAGCTGTTTTTT.

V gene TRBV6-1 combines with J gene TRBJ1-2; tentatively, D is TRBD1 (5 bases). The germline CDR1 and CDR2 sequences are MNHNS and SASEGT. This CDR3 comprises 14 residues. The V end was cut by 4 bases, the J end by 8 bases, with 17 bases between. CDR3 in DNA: TGTGCCAGCAGTGCACCAGGGACCACGGGGGGCTACACCTTC. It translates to CASSAPGTTGGYTF.

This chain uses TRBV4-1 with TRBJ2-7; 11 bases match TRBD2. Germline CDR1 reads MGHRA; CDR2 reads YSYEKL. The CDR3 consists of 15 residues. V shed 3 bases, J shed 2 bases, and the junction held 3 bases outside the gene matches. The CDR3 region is CASSHTSGGAYEQYF. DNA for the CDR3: TGCGCCAGCAGCCATACTAGCGGGGGAGCCTACGAGCAGTACTTC.

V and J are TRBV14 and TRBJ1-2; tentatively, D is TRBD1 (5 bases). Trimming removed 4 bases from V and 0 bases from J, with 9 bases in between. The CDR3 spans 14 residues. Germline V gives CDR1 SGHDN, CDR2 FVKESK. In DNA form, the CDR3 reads TGTGCCAGCAGCCGGGTGGGGGCTAACTATGGCTACACCTTC. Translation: CASSRVGANYGYTF.

CDR3 sequence (DNA): TGTGCCAGCAGCTTCATTGTGACCCAGTACTTC. Its translation is CASSFIVTQYF. The gene calls are TRBV7-2 and TRBJ2-5; no reliable D call. Germline lookup yields CDR1 SGHTA and CDR2 FQGNSA. Trimming left V 3 bases short and J 7 bases short, with 6 bases between. CDR3 length equals 11 residues.

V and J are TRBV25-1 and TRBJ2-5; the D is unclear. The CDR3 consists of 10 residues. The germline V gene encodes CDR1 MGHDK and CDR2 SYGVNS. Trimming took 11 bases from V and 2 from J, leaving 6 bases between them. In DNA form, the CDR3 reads TGTGCCGTGGGTCAAGAGACCCAGTACTTC. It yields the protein CAVGQETQYF.

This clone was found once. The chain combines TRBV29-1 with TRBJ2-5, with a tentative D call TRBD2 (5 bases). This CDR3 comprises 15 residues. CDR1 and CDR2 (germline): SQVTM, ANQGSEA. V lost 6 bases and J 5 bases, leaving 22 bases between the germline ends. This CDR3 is CSVRPWRQRGETQYF. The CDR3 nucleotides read TGCAGCGTCCGTCCATGGCGTCAAAGAGGGGAGACCCAGTACTTC.

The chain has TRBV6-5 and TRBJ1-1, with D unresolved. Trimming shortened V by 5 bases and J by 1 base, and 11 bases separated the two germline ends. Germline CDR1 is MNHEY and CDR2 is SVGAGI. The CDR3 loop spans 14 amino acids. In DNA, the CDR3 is TGTGCCAGCAGTCCGATCCAGCCGAACACTGAAGCTTTCTTT. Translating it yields CASSPIQPNTEAFF.